Listed below are T cell receptor beta chains from one sample, sequenced in a study of blood T cells in healthy people across ages. TCRdb reprocessed the 5' RACE reads via MiXCR and lists one record per CDR3 protein. This table holds about a million distinct CDR3 sequences, 51% found once. Sequences were obtained from blood. The receptors stem from a woman aged 55-70 years in good health. Each CDR3 is given with its conserved first and last residue. A D gene is named only where the DNA matches it firmly. Clone size is stated in some rows and not others, as once, few, many or a class when expanded.

j_call: TRBJ2-4; clone_size: -; d_call: TRBD1; v_call: TRBV6-1; cdr3_aa: CASKGDRVGKNIQYF; cdr3_nt: TGTGCCAGCAAGGGGGACAGGGTAGGCAAAAACATTCAGTACTTC
j_call: TRBJ2-5; clone_size: -; d_call: -; v_call: TRBV6-1; cdr3_aa: CASTDWGRETQYF; cdr3_nt: TGTGCCAGCACTGACTGGGGGCGAGAGACCCAGTACTTC
j_call: TRBJ2-7; clone_size: few; d_call: TRBD2; v_call: TRBV7-9; cdr3_aa: CASSPGLAGAHSYEQYF; cdr3_nt: TGTGCCAGCAGCCCCGGACTAGCGGGAGCCCACTCCTATGAGCAGTACTTC
j_call: TRBJ2-1; clone_size: -; d_call: TRBD2; v_call: TRBV20-1; cdr3_aa: CSAPPGGRYNEQFF; cdr3_nt: TGCAGTGCTCCCCCGGGAGGCCGGTACAATGAGCAGTTCTTC
j_call: TRBJ2-1; clone_size: -; d_call: -; v_call: TRBV29-1; cdr3_aa: CSVEVLAEQFF; cdr3_nt: TGCAGCGTTGAGGTTCTGGCTGAGCAGTTCTTC
j_call: TRBJ2-7; clone_size: -; d_call: -; v_call: TRBV6-2/TRBV6-3; cdr3_aa: CASSGTTYEQYF; cdr3_nt: TGTGCCAGCAGTGGGACAACCTACGAGCAGTACTTC
j_call: TRBJ2-5; clone_size: -; d_call: TRBD1; v_call: TRBV3-1; cdr3_aa: CASSHPRGQETQYF; cdr3_nt: TGTGCCAGCAGCCATCCCAGGGGGCAGGAGACCCAGTACTTC
j_call: TRBJ1-5; clone_size: -; d_call: -; v_call: TRBV7-2; cdr3_aa: CASSRDLRPQHF; cdr3_nt: TGTGCCAGCAGCCGGGATTTGCGGCCCCAGCATTTT
j_call: TRBJ2-5; clone_size: -; d_call: -; v_call: TRBV13; cdr3_aa: CASSSSFNSPGPQYF; cdr3_nt: TGTGCCAGCAGCTCCTCCTTCAACTCCCCAGGGCCGCAGTACTTC
j_call: TRBJ2-1; clone_size: few; d_call: TRBD2; v_call: TRBV29-1; cdr3_aa: CSVGTSGGYNEQFF; cdr3_nt: TGCAGCGTGGGGACTAGCGGGGGGTACAATGAGCAGTTCTTC
j_call: TRBJ2-3; clone_size: few; d_call: -; v_call: TRBV7-2; cdr3_aa: CASSATPGMSTDTQYF; cdr3_nt: TGTGCCAGCAGCGCTACCCCCGGAATGAGCACAGATACGCAGTATTTT
j_call: TRBJ2-7; clone_size: few; d_call: -; v_call: TRBV3-1; cdr3_aa: CASSQDKTGYYEQYF; cdr3_nt: TGTGCCAGCAGCCAAGATAAAACAGGATACTACGAGCAGTACTTC
j_call: TRBJ1-2; clone_size: -; d_call: TRBD1; v_call: TRBV6-5; cdr3_aa: CASSLEGQAYGYTF; cdr3_nt: TGTGCCAGCTCCTTGGAGGGACAGGCTTATGGCTACACCTTC
j_call: TRBJ2-7; clone_size: many; d_call: TRBD2; v_call: TRBV20-1; cdr3_aa: CSAGDPSGLAGDEQYF; cdr3_nt: TGCAGTGCTGGAGACCCATCGGGACTAGCGGGAGACGAGCAGTACTTC
j_call: TRBJ1-2; clone_size: -; d_call: -; v_call: TRBV5-6; cdr3_aa: CASSLREAYTF; cdr3_nt: TGTGCCAGCAGCTTGAGGGAAGCCTACACCTTC
j_call: TRBJ2-3; clone_size: few; d_call: -; v_call: TRBV21-1; cdr3_aa: CASSLEGNRALGDTQYF; cdr3_nt: TGTGCCAGCAGTTTGGAGGGTAACAGGGCTTTAGGAGATACGCAGTATTTT
j_call: TRBJ1-6; clone_size: -; d_call: -; v_call: TRBV28; cdr3_aa: CASSPYPGEYLHF; cdr3_nt: TGTGCCAGCAGTCCCTATCCCGGGGAGTACCTCCACTTT